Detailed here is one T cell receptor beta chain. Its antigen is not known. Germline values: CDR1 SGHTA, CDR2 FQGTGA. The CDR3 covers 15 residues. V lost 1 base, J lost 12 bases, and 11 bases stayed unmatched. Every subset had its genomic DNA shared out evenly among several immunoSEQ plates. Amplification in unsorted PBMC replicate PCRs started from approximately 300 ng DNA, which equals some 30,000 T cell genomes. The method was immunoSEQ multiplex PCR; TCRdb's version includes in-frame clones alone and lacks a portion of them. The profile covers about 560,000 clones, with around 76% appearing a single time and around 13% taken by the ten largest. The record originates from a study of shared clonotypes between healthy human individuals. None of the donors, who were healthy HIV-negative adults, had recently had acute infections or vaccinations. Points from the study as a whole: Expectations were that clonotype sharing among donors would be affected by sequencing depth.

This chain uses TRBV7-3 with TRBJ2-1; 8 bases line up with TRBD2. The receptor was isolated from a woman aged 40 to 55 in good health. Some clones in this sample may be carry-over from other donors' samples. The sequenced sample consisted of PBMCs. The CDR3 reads CASSLSAQAGEPQFF. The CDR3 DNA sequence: TGTGCCAGCAGCTTAAGCGCTCAAGCGGGAGAACCGCAGTTCTTC.